The rows below give T cell receptor beta chains drawn from one sample of a study of cytomegalovirus exposure and HLA in healthy donors. Data came from immunoSEQ multiplex PCR; TCRdb stores just in-frame clones and leaves some out. Of more than 95,000 clones in the sample, under 12% are singletons; the top ten hold approximately 4.4%. Sequencing was performed on PBMCs. The receptors were gathered from a woman aged 18-35 years in good health and CMV-seropositive. The CDR3 runs from the conserved cysteine through the conserved F or W. D genes are given only for firm matches. The listing skips clone size in some rows; elsewhere it reads once, few, many or a size class.

V	D	J	size	CDR3	DNA
TRBV6-1	.	TRBJ2-7	.	CASSEKGGGPYEQYF	TGTGCCAGCAGTGAAAAAGGAGGGGGCCCCTACGAGCAGTACTTC
TRBV30	.	TRBJ1-5	.	CAWSLGGTSNQPQHF	TGTGCCTGGAGTTTAGGCGGGACTAGCAATCAGCCCCAGCATTTT
TRBV18	.	TRBJ2-5	few	CASSPLGLSDGAKTQYF	TGTGCCAGCTCACCCTTAGGACTTTCAGACGGTGCAAAGACCCAGTACTTC
TRBV28	TRBD1	TRBJ2-1	.	CASSFVWVGQGGQGEQFF	TGTGCCAGCAGTTTTGTTTGGGTGGGACAGGGAGGACAGGGTGAGCAGTTCTTC
TRBV11-3	TRBD1	TRBJ2-1	.	CASSLVGGQASNEQFF	TGTGCCAGCAGCTTAGTCGGGGGACAGGCTTCCAATGAGCAGTTCTTC
TRBV2	.	TRBJ1-1	few	CASVGGTEAFF	TGTGCCAGCGTGGGAGGGACTGAAGCTTTCTTT
TRBV27	.	TRBJ2-3	.	CASAGRLDTQYF	TGTGCCAGCGCGGGGCGGCTAGATACGCAGTATTTT
TRBV30	TRBD1	TRBJ2-7	.	CAWNRGTGLNEQYF	TGTGCCTGGAATAGGGGGACAGGGCTGAACGAGCAGTACTTC
TRBV28	TRBD2	TRBJ2-5	.	CASRGAGGRETQYF	TGTGCCAGCAGGGGTGCGGGAGGAAGAGAGACCCAGTACTTC
TRBV11-3	.	TRBJ1-2	.	CASSLDSAYGYTF	TGTGCCAGCAGCTTAGATTCAGCGTATGGCTACACCTTC
TRBV7-2	TRBD1	TRBJ1-2	few	CASSSGQGLGYTF	TGTGCCAGCAGCTCCGGACAGGGGCTAGGCTACACCTTC
TRBV28	.	TRBJ1-5	few	CASSSSGVGNQPQHF	TGTGCCAGCAGTTCCTCAGGGGTAGGGAATCAGCCCCAGCATTTT
TRBV28	TRBD1	TRBJ1-1	.	CASSRKGGTGVRSTEAFF	TGTGCCAGCAGTCGTAAGGGAGGGACAGGGGTTCGGAGTACTGAAGCTTTCTTT
TRBV28	TRBD2	TRBJ2-5	few	CASSGTPTSGSLGTQYF	TGTGCCAGCAGCGGCACCCCGACTAGCGGGAGTTTAGGGACCCAGTACTTC
TRBV11-3	TRBD1	TRBJ2-3	.	CASSDRADTQYF	TGTGCCAGCAGCGACAGGGCAGATACGCAGTATTTT
TRBV19	TRBD1	TRBJ2-7	.	CASSSRAGGSPEQYF	TGTGCCAGTAGTTCTCGGGCAGGGGGCTCGCCCGAGCAGTACTTC
TRBV18	.	TRBJ1-1	few	CASSREGGVYTEAFF	TGTGCCAGCTCACGGGAGGGAGGTGTCTACACTGAAGCTTTCTTT
TRBV7-2	.	TRBJ2-3	few	CASSFVGGGSTDTQYF	TGTGCCAGCAGCTTCGTCGGCGGCGGGTCCACAGATACGCAGTATTTT
TRBV28	TRBD1	TRBJ1-2	.	CASSLPPGQGVGYTF	TGTGCCAGCAGTTTACCCCCGGGACAGGGAGTTGGCTACACCTTC
TRBV2	TRBD1	TRBJ2-7	.	CASSVGQEKAYEQYF	TGTGCCAGCAGTGTTGGACAGGAAAAAGCCTACGAGCAGTACTTC
TRBV5-1	.	TRBJ1-1	few	CASSLGSRENTEAFF	TGCGCCAGCAGCTTGGGCAGCAGGGAGAACACTGAAGCTTTCTTT
TRBV6-1	.	TRBJ1-2	.	CASTPGFYGYTF	TGTGCCAGCACTCCGGGGTTCTATGGCTACACCTTC
TRBV6-6	.	TRBJ2-1	.	CASRPPSDYNEQFF	TGTGCCAGCAGACCCCCCAGTGATTACAATGAGCAGTTCTTC
TRBV10-2	TRBD1	TRBJ1-5	few	CASSESGQGVQPQHF	TGCGCCAGCAGTGAGTCGGGACAGGGGGTCCAGCCCCAGCATTTT
TRBV15	.	TRBJ2-3	few	CATSRELAIVTDTQYF	TGTGCCACCAGCAGAGAGTTAGCGATCGTCACAGATACGCAGTATTTT
TRBV5-4	TRBD1	TRBJ2-7	.	CASSPGTGGIYEQYF	TGTGCCAGCAGCCCCGGGACAGGGGGAATATACGAGCAGTACTTC
TRBV6-4	TRBD1	TRBJ1-2	.	CASSDTGQDYGYTF	TGTGCCAGCAGTGACACCGGACAGGACTATGGCTACACCTTC
TRBV6-6	.	TRBJ1-5	few	CASSLPGEGDQPQHF	TGTGCCAGCAGTCTCCCGGGGGAAGGAGATCAGCCCCAGCATTTT
TRBV29-1	TRBD2	TRBJ2-3	.	CSVEVLAGASTDTQYF	TGCAGCGTTGAGGTGCTAGCGGGAGCTAGCACAGATACGCAGTATTTT
TRBV5-6	.	TRBJ2-5	.	CASSPQEGPWETQYF	TGTGCCAGCAGCCCTCAGGAGGGCCCCTGGGAGACCCAGTACTTC
TRBV6-1	.	TRBJ2-2	.	CASSGTGLRDTGELFF	TGTGCCAGCAGTGGAACAGGGCTTCGGGACACCGGGGAGCTGTTTTTT
TRBV27	.	TRBJ1-1	.	CASSLSTGNTEAFF	TGTGCCAGCAGTTTATCCACAGGGAACACTGAAGCTTTCTTT
TRBV7-3	.	TRBJ2-1	.	CASSLLADNEQFF	TGTGCCAGCAGCTTATTGGCGGACAATGAGCAGTTCTTC
TRBV19	.	TRBJ1-3	few	CASSPRYSGNTIYF	TGTGCCAGTAGTCCCCGGTACTCTGGAAACACCATATATTTT
TRBV6-1	.	TRBJ1-2	.	CATSTGTGYTF	TGTGCCACCTCCACAGGAACCGGCTACACCTTC
TRBV5-1	.	TRBJ2-5	.	CASSPTGNEETQYF	TGCGCCAGCAGCCCGACAGGCAATGAAGAGACCCAGTACTTC
TRBV29-1	.	TRBJ1-4	few	CSVLSDATNEKLFF	TGCAGCGTCCTTAGTGATGCAACTAATGAAAAACTGTTTTTT
TRBV5-1	.	TRBJ1-1	few	CASSPGFGGTEAFF	TGCGCCAGCAGCCCAGGGTTCGGGGGCACTGAAGCTTTCTTT
TRBV5-4	.	TRBJ2-2	few	CASSRPQGTGELFF	TGTGCCAGCAGTCGACCTCAGGGGACCGGGGAGCTGTTTTTT
TRBV6-1	.	TRBJ1-1	.	CASTMGGTVNTEAFF	TGTGCCAGCACTATGGGGGGGACGGTGAACACTGAAGCTTTCTTT
TRBV14	.	TRBJ1-2	few	CASSPVRDYWYGYTF	TGTGCCAGCAGCCCCGTCAGGGATTATTGGTATGGCTACACCTTC
TRBV7-8	.	TRBJ1-2	few	CASSSLITGNPYGYTF	TGTGCCAGCAGCTCCCTCATAACAGGGAACCCCTATGGCTACACCTTC
TRBV29-1	TRBD1	TRBJ1-2	.	CSVEGTGETVGYTF	TGCAGCGTTGAAGGGACAGGGGAGACCGTTGGCTACACCTTC
TRBV2	.	TRBJ2-7	few	CASGRGTEQYF	TGTGCCAGCGGCAGGGGCACCGAGCAGTACTTC
TRBV9	.	TRBJ1-5	few	CASSPGGSNQPQHF	TGTGCCAGCAGCCCCGGGGGGAGCAATCAGCCCCAGCATTTT
TRBV28	.	TRBJ2-1	.	CASISGNEQFF	TGTGCCAGCATATCGGGCAATGAGCAGTTCTTC
TRBV7-3	TRBD2	TRBJ2-1	.	CASSLTSGEFPNEQFF	TGTGCCAGCAGCTTGACTAGCGGGGAATTCCCCAATGAGCAGTTCTTC
TRBV28	.	TRBJ1-2	.	CASGRSYGYTF	TGTGCCAGCGGGCGCTCCTATGGCTACACCTTC
TRBV2	TRBD2	TRBJ2-5	.	CASAGGGIAGGETQYF	TGTGCCAGTGCTGGTGGCGGAATAGCGGGAGGAGAGACCCAGTACTTC
TRBV2	TRBD1	TRBJ2-7	few	CASTRSGGYEQYF	TGTGCCAGCACGAGATCAGGGGGATACGAGCAGTACTTC
TRBV4-2	.	TRBJ2-5	.	CASSQDGVGGIGETQYF	TGTGCCAGCAGCCAAGATGGAGTTGGCGGGATTGGAGAGACCCAGTACTTC
TRBV19	TRBD2	TRBJ2-1	.	CASSILLREDEQFF	TGTGCCAGTAGTATTCTGTTACGGGAGGATGAGCAGTTCTTC